The rows below give T cell receptor beta chains drawn from one sample of a study of shared clonotypes between healthy human individuals. Only in-frame clones appear in the TCRdb table, and some are missing; sequencing was by immunoSEQ multiplex PCR. The sample comprises fewer than 1.4 million clones, approximately 80% of which are singletons, and 0.5% to 0.65% rests with the top ten. Sequenced material: memory CD4+ T cells from PBMCs. These receptors all stem from a young man in good health. Some clones in this sample may be carry-over from other donors' samples. The CDR3 runs from the conserved cysteine through the conserved F or W. The order of the fields is clone size, CDR3 length, V gene, CDR3 protein. Only some rows state a clone size, as once, few, many or a class for expanded clones.

>few|15|TRBV5-1
CASSLSGSGWYEQFF
>NA|14|TRBV6-5
CASTRDIYTGELFF
>few|15|TRBV18
CASSPSSGSKNIQYF
>NA|13|TRBV6-5
CASSFDRTRTYTF
>NA|18|TRBV7-6
CASSLRAPTGLGSNEQFF
>NA|15|TRBV7-3
CASSPGTSGYNEQFF
>few|19|TRBV27
CASTTRGLANRSNTGELFF
>NA|15|TRBV27
CASSTGGLPLRTQYF
>NA|16|TRBV9
CASSVDAGGAQETQYF
>NA|14|TRBV5-4
CASSGGTGNYGYTF
>NA|17|TRBV4-2
CASSQEPSGRGTDTQYF
>NA|13|TRBV30
CAWNLSPGNTIYF
>once|15|TRBV18
CASSPRGVSYNEQFF
>NA|12|TRBV2
CASSDQGYEQYF
>NA|19|TRBV11-2
CASSRRGRETPSLPYEQYF
>NA|17|TRBV4-2
CASSQVKVLAGPGELFF
>NA|14|TRBV6-1
CASSEVGGVTIQYF
>NA|21|TRBV27
CASSLVHRDRGRTRGNQPQHF
>few|11|TRBV7-2
CASSFLIGYTF
>NA|14|TRBV6-6
CASTVKGEINEQFF
>NA|15|TRBV5-4
CASSPETGRDTEAFF
>NA|14|TRBV5-4
CASSSGLGGETQYF
>NA|12|TRBV7-2
CASSLLKGAQHF
>NA|16|TRBV4-2
CASSQEGHRVNTEAFF
>NA|17|TRBV29-1
CSVDASGSGANTGELFF
>NA|13|TRBV29-1
CSVAPLNTGELFF
>NA|15|TRBV6-1
CASRSTSGTLYEQYF
>NA|13|TRBV5-1
CASSLDLSETQYF
>NA|15|TRBV28
CASSLSGRGSTEQYF
>NA|15|TRBV25-1
CANPGGQRSTDTQYF
>NA|16|TRBV5-1
CASSLVVGGVPDTQYF
>NA|15|TRBV14
CASSQEVGENYEQYF
>NA|14|TRBV19
CASSPGVQAYGYTF
>few|14|TRBV6-5
CASSRPGGNTEAFF
>NA|14|TRBV28
CASTKGSGGQPQHF
>few|16|TRBV4-2
CASSQQPPTGNEKLFF
>NA|15|TRBV19
CASSIGVPPFNEQFF
>NA|14|TRBV6-5
CASSSTSGVPKQYF
>many|12|TRBV7-9
CASSPWDNEQFF
>NA|14|TRBV7-2
CASTVAGTHNEQFF
>few|14|TRBV6-5
CASSGGDVGEKLFF
>NA|14|TRBV6-4
CASSEVANTGELFF
>NA|12|TRBV5-4
CASSQTADTQYF
>NA|15|TRBV11-2
CASSLLAEDYNEQFF
>NA|17|TRBV4-3
CASSQRTGQGIGETQYF
>NA|15|TRBV6-1
CASSVTQVSNSPLHF
>NA|14|TRBV18
CASSPGLGFTEAFF
>NA|16|TRBV5-1
CASSLVASGTPYEQYF
>many|17|TRBV28
CASSSPKPGQGAREQYF
>many|11|TRBV2
CASRKDGGYTF
>few|15|TRBV28
CASSLGAVTGNTIYF
>NA|17|TRBV2
CASSEFRSVTTVYGYTF
>few|15|TRBV6-5
CASSKGTGGRNEQFF
>few|12|TRBV7-3
CASSSGTGRYTF
>many|15|TRBV7-8
CASSRAGESTDTQYF
>once|14|TRBV9
CASSFGQGEEKLFF
>NA|17|TRBV11-2
CASSLGHGRAGRGEQFF